The 26 T cell receptor beta chains presented below share a single source sample, sequenced in a study of cytomegalovirus exposure and HLA in healthy donors. The PCR had 60 Vbeta and 13 Jbeta primers. Measured with immunoSEQ multiplex PCR; TCRdb has only the in-frame clones, and not every one. This table holds approximately 190,000 clones, roughly 80% found once. What was sequenced was PBMCs. The receptors shown here come from a man aged 40-49 years in good health and CMV-seropositive.

The chain carries TRBV9 and TRBJ2-4; D remains unclear. V was clipped by 2 bases and J by 9 bases, with 12 bases between them. Germline lookup yields CDR1 SGDLS and CDR2 YYNGEE. This CDR3 comprises 13 residues. The DNA of the CDR3 is TGTGCCAGCAGCGTGGAACCGAGGCGCATTCAGTACTTC. It translates to CASSVEPRRIQYF.

The CDR3 loop is CASSLRATSSAFF. In nucleotides, the CDR3 is TGTGCCAGCAGCCTCCGTGCGACTTCTAGCGCTTTCTTT. The V and J genes are TRBV7-2 and TRBJ1-1; D not resolved. The CDR3 has 13 residues. Trimming stripped 5 bases from V and 11 bases from J, with 18 bases between. CDR1 is SGHTA, CDR2 FQGNSA, per germline.

This chain joins TRBV28 and TRBJ1-2, with a weak D call TRBD1 (6 bases). Germline CDR1 reads MDHEN; CDR2 reads SYDVKM. The V end lost 4 bases, the J end lost 8 bases, and 17 bases lay between the germline ends. The CDR3 totals 14 residues. The CDR3 region has the DNA TGTGCCAGCAGTTCCACCCCAGGGGACCGGGGCTACACCTTC. Amino acids: CASSSTPGDRGYTF.

The V gene is TRBV19, the J gene TRBJ2-7; D perhaps matches TRBD2 (5 bases). Trimming removed 6 bases at V and 1 base at J, with 13 bases between. CDR1 is LNHDA, CDR2 SQIVND, per germline (reference sequence). CDR3 length: 14 amino acids. CDR3 sequence (DNA): TGTGCCAGTAGGGCCCCCGGGGAATCCTACGAGCAGTACTTC. Protein: CASRAPGESYEQYF.

The chain employs TRBV6-1 and TRBJ2-1; unclear D gene. This CDR3 comprises 15 residues. The V end lost 3 bases, the J end lost 8 bases, and 17 bases lay between the germline ends. Per germline, CDR1 MNHNS and CDR2 SASEGT. The DNA for the CDR3 is TGTGCCAGCAGTGAGACTCCTCCCCCGGTGGATGAGCAGTTCTTC. As protein: CASSETPPPVDEQFF.

The chain combines TRBV15 with TRBJ2-3; D perhaps matches TRBD1 (5 bases). The CDR3 length is 13 residues. Germline CDR1 reads LNHNV; CDR2 reads YYDKDF (reference sequence). V was pared by 1 base and J by 6 bases, with 8 bases between. CDR3 sequence: CATSRGHRDTQYF. CDR3 nucleotides: TGTGCCACCAGCAGAGGCCACAGGGATACGCAGTATTTT.

J is TRBJ2-1 and V is TRBV19; D gene unclear. Deletions cut 3 bases from V and 8 bases from J, with 11 bases between. This CDR3 spans 13 amino acids. Germline V gene data show CDR1 as LNHDA and CDR2 as SQIVND (reference sequence). This CDR3 is CASSIVGSDEQFF. The CDR3 DNA sequence: TGTGCCAGTAGTATTGTCGGTTCTGATGAGCAGTTCTTC. Full variable domain (missing parts from reference TRBV19 and TRBJ2-1): DGGITQSPKYLFRKEGQNVTLSCEQNLNHDAMYWYRQDPGQGLRLIYYSQIVNDFQKGDIAEGYSVSREKKESFPLTVTSAQKNPTAFYLCASSIVGSDEQFFGPGTRLTVL.

The sample holds one count of this clone. This chain connects TRBV11-2 to TRBJ2-7; D possibly corresponds to TRBD1 (6 bases). The CDR3 is 14 residues long. CDR1 is SGHAT, CDR2 FQNNGV, per germline. Trimming cost V 5 bases and J 3 bases, with 14 bases left between them. The CDR3 DNA sequence: TGTGCCAGCAGCCTTATTTCACAGGGCTACGAGCAGTACTTC. It is translated as CASSLISQGYEQYF. Filled out from reference TRBV11-2 and TRBJ2-7, the complete variable domain reads EAGVAQSPRYKIIEKRQSVAFWCNPISGHATLYWYQQILGQGPKLLIQFQNNGVVDDSQLPKDRFSAERLKGVDSTLKIQPAKLEDSAVYLCASSLISQGYEQYFGPGTRLTVT.

The chain combines TRBV4-1 with TRBJ2-4; possible D gene TRBD2, 7 bases. Germline loops: CDR1 MGHRA, CDR2 YSYEKL. This CDR3 spans 15 amino acids. Trimming took 3 bases from V and 5 from J, leaving 14 bases between them. CDR3 protein: CASSHSGGPENIQYF. In nucleotides, the CDR3 is TGCGCCAGCAGCCACTCCGGGGGGCCTGAAAACATTCAGTACTTC.

This chain joins TRBV28 and TRBJ2-7; D is possibly TRBD1 (6 bases). Germline-derived CDR1 and CDR2 are MDHEN and SYDVKM. Trimming left V 3 bases short and J 3 bases short, with 9 bases between. The CDR3 has 13 amino acids. The CDR3 DNA is TGTGCCAGCAGTTTTGACAGGTACTACGAGCAGTACTTC. It encodes CASSFDRYYEQYF.

The V and J genes are TRBV10-3 and TRBJ1-1, with TRBD1 identical over 7 bases. The V and J ends lost 6 bases and 0 bases, in that order; junction bases with no gene match: 4. The CDR3 contains 14 residues. Germline lookup yields CDR1 ENHRY and CDR2 SYGVKD. The CDR3 DNA sequence: TGTGCCATCAGCGAAGGACAGGTGAACACTGAAGCTTTCTTT. Translating gives CAISEGQVNTEAFF.

The chain combines TRBV21-1 with TRBJ1-5; the D segment call TRBD1 is taken from the table without a DNA check. TRBV21-1 is described as a pseudogene. There are 16 residues in the CDR3. This CDR3 reads CASTDCGTGGNQPQHF. The CDR3 DNA follows: TGTGCCAGCACCGACTGCGGGACAGGGGGCAATCAGCCCCAGCATTTT.

The chain joins TRBV2 to TRBJ2-3, with 9 nucleotides matching TRBD2. J lost 0 bases, V lost 3 bases, and 10 bases had no gene match. The germline V gene encodes CDR1 SNHLY and CDR2 FYNNEI. The CDR3 extends over 18 amino acids. CDR3 in DNA: TGTGCCAGCAGTGATGACGCAGCGGGGGGACCCAGCACAGATACGCAGTATTTT. Amino acid sequence: CASSDDAAGGPSTDTQYF.

The chain employs TRBV6-4 and TRBJ1-6, with D tentatively TRBD1 (6 bases). Germline V CDR1 and CDR2: MRHNA, SNTAGT. The ends were cut back, 6 bases at V and 4 bases at J, with 16 bases in the middle. The CDR3 extends over 16 amino acids. The CDR3 spells CASRIQGFDYNSPLHF. The CDR3 bases are TGTGCCAGCAGGATACAGGGTTTTGATTATAATTCACCCCTCCACTTT.

The chain is built from TRBV12-5 and TRBJ1-3; no definite D call. The CDR3 loop spans 16 amino acids. CDR1 LGHNT and CDR2 FRNRAP come from the germline V gene. V was shortened by 0 bases and J by 1 base, with 10 bases between the two germline ends. The CDR3 DNA reads TGTGCTAGTGGTTTGGTACTCCCACCGTCTGGAAACACCATATATTTT. Protein: CASGLVLPPSGNTIYF.

The rearrangement joins TRBV7-8 to TRBJ2-5, with D perhaps matching TRBD2 (5 bases). V dropped 1 base and J dropped 5 bases, with 23 bases sitting between them. Germline CDR1 is SGHVS and CDR2 is FQNEAQ. The CDR3 is made up of 18 amino acids. The CDR3 reads CASSLEAQPAGPRETQYF. CDR3 DNA sequence: TGTGCCAGCAGCTTAGAGGCACAACCTGCGGGCCCTAGGGAGACCCAGTACTTC.

This chain uses TRBV7-8 with TRBJ2-3, with D perhaps matching TRBD1 (7 bases). V was clipped by 5 bases and J by 6 bases, with 18 bases between them. This CDR3 has 15 amino acids. CDR1 and CDR2 (germline): SGHVS, FQNEAQ. CDR3 nucleotides: TGTGCCAGCAGCATAAGAGGACAGGCGGGGGATACGCAGTATTTT. Amino acid sequence: CASSIRGQAGDTQYF.

The chain combines TRBV25-1 with TRBJ2-3; D is possibly TRBD1 (6 bases). CDR3 size: 18 residues. From germline, CDR1 is MGHDK and CDR2 SYGVNS. Trimming removed 0 bases at V and 3 bases at J, with 19 bases between. The CDR3 loop is CASSEYGTQFTTTDTQYF. The CDR3 nucleotides are TGTGCCAGCAGTGAATACGGGACACAATTTACCACAACAGATACGCAGTATTTT.

This clone was counted between two and nine times. For the CDR3, the DNA is TGTGCCAGCACCGAGCATGCTACCTACGAGCAGTACTTC. Translated: CASTEHATYEQYF. The rearrangement uses TRBV6-1 and TRBJ2-7; no firm D call. This CDR3 contains 13 residues. V dropped 7 bases and J dropped 2 bases, with 12 bases sitting between them. Looked up from germline, CDR1 is MNHNS and CDR2 is SASEGT.

The table lists this clone with a few counts. CDR3 protein: CASSPTSGGVLNTGELFF. CDR3 bases: TGTGCCAGCTCACCTACTAGCGGGGGGGTCCTGAACACCGGGGAGCTGTTTTTT. The rearrangement uses TRBV18 and TRBJ2-2; 13 nucleotides agree with TRBD2. The J segment lost 1 base and the V segment lost 3 bases, leaving 5 bases of the junction unmatched. The CDR3 runs to 18 residues. Per germline, CDR1 KGHSH and CDR2 LQKENI.

The CDR3: CASSETGAIYGYTF. The DNA of the CDR3 is TGTGCCAGCAGCGAGACAGGGGCCATCTATGGCTACACCTTC. The chain joins TRBV7-8 to TRBJ1-2, with 8 bases fitting TRBD1. V was pared by 5 bases and J by 4 bases, with 6 bases of the junction left unmatched. The CDR3 covers 14 residues. The V gene's germline CDR1 is SGHVS and CDR2 FQNEAQ. Together with reference TRBV7-8 and TRBJ1-2, the CDR3 gives the full variable domain: GAGVSQSPRYKVAKRGQDVALRCDPISGHVSLFWYQQALGQGPEFLTYFQNEAQLDKSGLPSDRFFAERPEGSVSTLKIQRTQQEDSAVYLCASSETGAIYGYTFGSGTRLTVV.

This clone appeared a few times. This rearrangement joins TRBV7-9 to TRBJ1-1; no definite D call. The germline gives CDR1 SEHNR, CDR2 FQNEAQ (reference sequence). The CDR3 sequence is 14 residues long. The V and J ends lost 1 base and 2 bases respectively, with 8 bases between them. The CDR3 region is CASSLETGNTEAFF. The CDR3 DNA follows: TGTGCCAGCAGCTTAGAAACGGGTAACACTGAAGCTTTCTTT.

V is TRBV5-4 and J is TRBJ1-2; tentatively, D is TRBD1 (5 bases). The CDR3 consists of 17 residues. Germline V gene sequence: CDR1 SGHNT, CDR2 YYREEE (reference sequence). V dropped 4 bases and J dropped 4 bases, with 23 bases sitting between them. As DNA, the CDR3 is TGTGCCAGCAGCGATGATCGCCGGGGGACCCACCTCTATGGCTACACCTTC. Translated, it gives CASSDDRRGTHLYGYTF.

This chain uses TRBV7-2 with TRBJ2-1; 7 nucleotides line up with TRBD2. Trimming removed 3 bases from V and 7 bases from J; junction bases left unmatched: 3. The CDR3 length is 13 residues. Germline lookup yields CDR1 SGHTA and CDR2 FQGNSA. CDR3 sequence reads: CASSLGGGNEQFF. Here the CDR3 DNA reads TGTGCCAGCAGCTTGGGGGGGGGTAATGAGCAGTTCTTC.

The chain employs TRBV28 and TRBJ2-7; 7 bases align to TRBD1. The CDR3 contains 15 residues. CDR1 and CDR2 from the germline V gene are MDHEN and SYDVKM. Losses at the gene ends were 3 bases for V and 4 bases for J; bases not matched to a gene: 9. CDR3 protein: CASSFLLTGQYEQYF. In DNA form, the CDR3 reads TGTGCCAGCAGTTTTTTGTTGACGGGACAGTACGAGCAGTACTTC. Using reference TRBV28 and TRBJ2-7 for the parts outside the CDR3, the full variable domain is DVKVTQSSRYLVKRTGEKVFLECVQDMDHENMFWYRQDPGLGLRLIYFSYDVKMKEKGDIPEGYSVSREKKERFSLILESASTNQTSMYLCASSFLLTGQYEQYFGPGTRLTVT.

This chain uses TRBV15 with TRBJ2-2; D is unclear. The CDR3 has 13 amino acids. Trimming took off 3 bases at V and 6 bases at J, with 8 bases between the two ends. The V gene's germline CDR1 is LNHNV and CDR2 YYDKDF (reference sequence). In nucleotides, the CDR3 is TGTGCCACCAGCAGGGAAGAGGCCGGGGAGCTGTTTTTT. Amino acids: CATSREEAGELFF. Full variable domain (rest looked up from reference TRBV15 and TRBJ2-2): DAMVIQNPRYQVTQFGKPVTLSCSQTLNHNVMYWYQQKSSQAPKLLFHYYDKDFNNEADTPDNFQSRRPNTSFCFLDIRSPGLGDTAMYLCATSREEAGELFFGEGSRLTVL.